A single sample is the source of the 6 T cell receptor beta chains below, sequenced in a study of CD8 T cells in ankylosing spondylitis. TCRdb called the 5' RACE reads again in MiXCR, with one record for every CDR3 protein. The sample records roughly 97,000 distinct CDR3 sequences, roughly 8.7% being singletons. Sequences were obtained from blood, either unsorted or a sorted T cell fraction (not recorded which). The receptors shown here come from a male donor with ankylosing spondylitis or in good health (not recorded which).

At least ten counts were recorded for this clonotype. The genes are TRBV29-1 and TRBJ2-3; 9 nucleotides line up with TRBD1. CDR3 length: 13 residues. The germline V gene encodes CDR1 SQVTM and CDR2 ANQGSEA. The V gene end was trimmed by 8 bases and the J gene end by 7 bases; junction bases not matched to a gene: 10. CDR3 sequence (DNA): TGCAGCACCCAGGGGACAGGGCAAAATACGCAGTATTTT. It translates to CSTQGTGQNTQYF.

This clonotype was detected ten times or more. The chain has TRBV5-1 and TRBJ2-7, with 8 bases aligning to TRBD1. Losses at the gene ends were 4 bases for V and 4 bases for J; bases not matched to a gene: 7. The germline V gene has CDR1 SGHRS and CDR2 YFSETQ. The CDR3 loop spans 14 amino acids. CDR3 loop: CASSLLRQGYEQYF. CDR3 nucleotides: TGCGCCAGCAGCCTCCTTCGACAGGGGTACGAGCAGTACTTC. Variable domain in full (rest from reference TRBV5-1 and TRBJ2-7): KAGVTQTPRYLIKTRGQQVTLSCSPISGHRSVSWYQQTPGQGLQFLFEYFSETQRNKGNFPGRFSGRQFSNSRSEMNVSTLELGDSALYLCASSLLRQGYEQYFGPGTRLTVT.

Many counts were recorded for this clonotype. The chain carries TRBV5-1 and TRBJ2-3, with TRBD2 matching 9 bases. Germline assignment: CDR1 SGHRS and CDR2 YFSETQ. This CDR3 comprises 16 residues. V shed 2 bases, J shed 3 bases, and the junction held 7 bases outside the gene matches. The CDR3 reads CASSFILAGPTDTQYF. The CDR3 DNA is TGCGCCAGCAGCTTTATTCTAGCGGGACCAACAGATACGCAGTATTTT.

This clonotype was counted many times. The CDR3 protein is CASSLRGLSTEAFF. Here the CDR3 DNA reads TGTGCCAGCAGCTTAAGAGGGTTGAGCACTGAAGCTTTCTTT. The chain couples TRBV7-3 to TRBJ1-1; D uncertain. The germline V and J ends were trimmed by 1 base and 4 bases, with 10 bases remaining between them. The germline gives CDR1 SGHTA, CDR2 FQGTGA. The CDR3 loop spans 14 amino acids.

This clonotype was found many times. V usage is TRBV6-5 and J usage is TRBJ2-2; D is unclear. CDR1 and CDR2 (germline): MNHEY, SVGAGI. This CDR3 comprises 14 residues. Trimming cost V 0 bases and J 7 bases, with 9 bases left between them. The CDR3 loop reads CASSYSKVVGELFF. CDR3 nucleotides: TGTGCCAGCAGTTACTCGAAAGTTGTCGGGGAGCTGTTTTTT.

This clonotype has ten or more counts. The gene calls are TRBV4-3 and TRBJ2-7; 9 nucleotides agree with TRBD1. The germline V gene encodes CDR1 LGHNA and CDR2 YSLEER. With 2 bases clipped from V and 2 bases from J, the junction kept 4 bases outside the gene matches. The CDR3 has 15 residues. CDR3 region: CASSQTRDRAYEQYF. The CDR3, as DNA: TGCGCCAGCAGCCAAACCCGGGACAGGGCCTACGAGCAGTACTTC.